This T cell receptor (beta chain) derives from a study of cytomegalovirus exposure and HLA in healthy donors. Findings and caveats of the study: Reported results showed that the classifier diagnosed cytomegalovirus status with high specificity and sensitivity. The study found most TCR sequences rare, yet found some public TCRs in many donors.

On this clone: The antigen is unknown.

Profiling relied on immunoSEQ multiplex PCR, and the TCRdb table lists in-frame clones only, not all of them. Altogether some 160,000 clones are present, 88% being singletons, with the ten largest covering around 3%. Germline lookup yields CDR1 SGHVS and CDR2 FQNEAQ. This CDR3 is 13 amino acids long. The J segment lost 9 bases and the V segment lost 5 bases, leaving 7 bases of the junction unmatched. The genes are TRBV7-8 and TRBJ2-3, with 8 bases identical to TRBD2. The origin of this receptor is a man aged 18-30 years in good health and CMV-seronegative. Sequences were obtained from PBMCs. CDR3 loop: CASSQGLASTQYF. CDR3 in DNA: TGTGCCAGCAGCCAAGGACTAGCCTCGACGCAGTATTTT.